The next 15 T cell receptor beta chains were all read from a single sample in a study of CD8 T cells in Susac syndrome. Random hexamers primed reverse transcription of roughly 0.5 to 1 ug RNA. From the immunoSEQ multiplex PCR reads, TCRdb called clonotypes with MiXCR, one entry per CDR3 protein. The sample consists of some 150,000 distinct CDR3 sequences, roughly 94% of them appearing once. The sequenced material came from CD8+ T cells from PBMCs. These receptors originate from a human donor with multiple sclerosis.

The genes are TRBV18 and TRBJ2-7, with D possibly matching TRBD2 (6 bases). The CDR3 contains 14 residues. V was pared by 0 bases and J by 7 bases, with 13 bases between. CDR1 and CDR2 (germline): KGHSH, LQKENI. The CDR3 DNA follows: TGTGCCAGCTCACCACCCGGCGGTGGGAGGGAGCAGTACTTC. As protein: CASSPPGGGREQYF.

The J gene is TRBJ1-4, the V gene TRBV12-5; D perhaps matches TRBD1 (6 bases). The V and J ends lost 4 bases and 5 bases respectively, with 14 bases between them. This CDR3 is 15 amino acids long. CDR1 and CDR2 (germline): LGHNT, FRNRAP. The CDR3 region is CASGWSGTYNEKLFF. The CDR3 nucleotides read TGTGCTAGTGGTTGGTCAGGGACATACAATGAAAAACTGTTTTTT. Full variable domain (remainder filled in from reference TRBV12-5 and TRBJ1-4): DARVTQTPRHKVTEMGQEVTMRCQPILGHNTVFWYRQTMMQGLELLAYFRNRAPLDDSGMPKDRFSAEMPDATLATLKIQPSEPRDSAVYFCASGWSGTYNEKLFFGSGTQLSVL.

The genes are TRBV5-4 and TRBJ2-3; D ambiguous. This CDR3 contains 16 residues. Germline CDR1 is SGHNT and CDR2 is YYREEE (reference sequence). Trimming took off 2 bases at V and 4 bases at J, with 17 bases between the two ends. CDR3 bases: TGTGCCAGCAGCTTTTTAAGGGAAATTAGGGCAGATACGCAGTATTTT. Residues: CASSFLREIRADTQYF.

CDR3 amino acids: CASSGPMSSYEQYF. The CDR3 DNA reads TGTGCCAGCAGTGGACCTATGAGCTCCTACGAGCAGTACTTC. The chain combines TRBV2 with TRBJ2-7; D unresolved. CDR3 length: 14 residues. The germline V gene has CDR1 SNHLY and CDR2 FYNNEI. The V gene lost 4 bases and the J gene lost 0 bases, with 10 bases spanning the gap.

CDR3 region: CSARDWLTPGEQYF. CDR3 nucleotide sequence: TGCAGTGCTAGAGATTGGCTAACCCCAGGCGAGCAGTACTTC. The chain joins TRBV20-1 to TRBJ2-7; D ambiguous. Trimming removed 0 bases from V and 6 bases from J, with 15 bases in between. Germline V gene sequence: CDR1 DFQATT, CDR2 SNEGSKA (reference sequence). The CDR3 has 14 amino acids.

V gene TRBV6-5 combines with J gene TRBJ2-7, with 7 bases identical to TRBD2. The CDR3 has 14 amino acids. Trimming removed 2 bases from V and 0 bases from J; junction bases left unmatched: 1. Per germline, CDR1 MNHEY and CDR2 SVGAGI. CDR3 DNA: TGTGCCAGCAGTTACGGCGGGGGCTCCTACGAGCAGTACTTC. It specifies CASSYGGGSYEQYF.

The chain is built from TRBV3-1 and TRBJ2-2; D possibly corresponds to TRBD2 (6 bases). The V gene's germline CDR1 is LGHDT and CDR2 YNNKEL (reference sequence). Trimming removed 1 base from V and 1 base from J, with 10 bases in between. The CDR3 has 16 residues. The CDR3 loop is CASSQVLGGNTGELFF. The CDR3 DNA sequence: TGTGCCAGCAGCCAAGTCTTGGGGGGGAACACCGGGGAGCTGTTTTTT.

The V gene is TRBV9, the J gene TRBJ2-7, with D unresolved. V was trimmed by 0 bases and J by 5 bases, leaving 9 bases between them. Germline V gene sequence: CDR1 SGDLS, CDR2 YYNGEE. CDR3 length equals 13 residues. Here the CDR3 DNA reads TGTGCCAGCAGCGTAGAACGTGAGGACGAGCAGTACTTC. This codes for CASSVEREDEQYF.

The chain links TRBV10-3 to TRBJ2-1, with 9 bases fitting TRBD2. The CDR3 contains 14 residues. Germline CDR1 is ENHRY and CDR2 is SYGVKD. V was pared by 7 bases and J by 7 bases, with 8 bases of the junction left unmatched. The CDR3 DNA sequence: TGTGCCATCATGACGGCGGGGGGGCAGAATGAGCAGTTCTTC. Protein: CAIMTAGGQNEQFF.

The genes are TRBV9 and TRBJ2-1; tentative D call: TRBD2 (6 bases). Germline CDR1 SGDLS, CDR2 YYNGEE. Trimming stripped 3 bases from V and 0 bases from J, with 13 bases between. The CDR3 is made up of 16 amino acids. CDR3 region: CASSAVAVSSYNEQFF. The CDR3 DNA is TGTGCCAGCAGCGCGGTAGCGGTGAGCTCCTACAATGAGCAGTTCTTC.

This CDR3 reads CASSLEEDTQYF. The CDR3 DNA reads TGTGCCAGCAGCTTAGAAGAAGATACGCAGTATTTT. J is TRBJ2-3 and V is TRBV13; D not certain. The CDR3 is 12 residues long. Germline V gene lookup returns CDR1 PRHDT and CDR2 FYEKMQ (reference sequence). The V and J ends lost 1 base and 5 bases respectively, with 4 bases between them.

The chain is built from TRBV28 and TRBJ2-7, with D hard to call. V lost 1 base and J lost 2, with 9 bases in between. CDR1 and CDR2 from the germline V gene are MDHEN and SYDVKM. The CDR3 totals 14 residues. The CDR3 DNA reads as TGTGCCAGCAGTTTATCTGTCGATACCTACGAGCAGTACTTC. Its translation is CASSLSVDTYEQYF.

The V and J genes are TRBV3-1 and TRBJ2-3; tentative D call: TRBD1 (5 bases). From germline, CDR1 is LGHDT and CDR2 YNNKEL (reference sequence). The CDR3 has 19 residues. The V end lost 0 bases, the J end lost 5 bases, and 24 bases lay between the germline ends. CDR3 nucleotide sequence: TGTGCCAGCAGCCAAGATCCCTCCTCAGCCTTTGTGGGGCGAGATACGCAGTATTTT. Protein: CASSQDPSSAFVGRDTQYF.

V is TRBV6-5 and J is TRBJ1-5; 7 bases agree with TRBD1. The V and J ends lost 2 bases and 3 bases, in that order; junction bases with no gene match: 4. Per germline, CDR1 MNHEY and CDR2 SVGAGI. This CDR3 has 15 amino acids. CDR3 in DNA: TGTGCCAGCAGTTACCGGCAGGGGGACAATCAGCCCCAGCATTTT. It encodes CASSYRQGDNQPQHF.

The gene calls are TRBV29-1 and TRBJ1-2; possibly TRBD1 for D (6 bases). V lost 4 bases, J lost 8 bases, and 11 bases lay in between. CDR3 size: 11 residues. Germline loops: CDR1 SQVTM, CDR2 ANQGSEA. CDR3 protein: CSVVRGIGYTF. CDR3 DNA sequence: TGCAGCGTTGTAAGGGGGATCGGCTACACCTTC. Filled out from reference TRBV29-1 and TRBJ1-2, the complete variable domain reads SAVISQKPSRDICQRGTSLTIQCQVDSQVTMMFWYRQQPGQSLTLIATANQGSEATYESGFVIDKFPISRPNLTFSTLTVSNMSPEDSSIYLCSVVRGIGYTFGSGTRLTVV.